One T cell receptor (beta chain) is described in this entry. Its antigen remains unknown. This sample was taken from a study of cytomegalovirus exposure and HLA in healthy donors. General study findings and limits: Most TCR sequences were seen very rarely across donors, but some public TCRs occurred in many. It was about 150 TCR beta chains that were listed as cytomegalovirus-associated. Reportedly, cytomegalovirus status was diagnosed with high sensitivity and specificity.

This CDR3 is 15 amino acids long. Germline V gene lookup returns CDR1 GTSNPN and CDR2 SVGIG (reference sequence). V gave up 5 bases and J gave up 9 bases; unmatched junction bases: 14. Sequencing was performed with immunoSEQ multiplex PCR; in TCRdb, only in-frame clones are kept and a portion is missing. The sample consists of roughly 120,000 clones, roughly 88% of them appearing once. The chain is built from TRBV30 and TRBJ2-1; TRBD2 aligns across 9 bases. This receptor was taken from a man between 18 and 29 years old in good health and CMV-seronegative. What was sequenced was PBMCs. The CDR3 here is CAWSAAGGPQGEQFF. DNA of the CDR3: TGTGCCTGGTCGGCTGCGGGGGGGCCGCAGGGTGAGCAGTTCTTC.